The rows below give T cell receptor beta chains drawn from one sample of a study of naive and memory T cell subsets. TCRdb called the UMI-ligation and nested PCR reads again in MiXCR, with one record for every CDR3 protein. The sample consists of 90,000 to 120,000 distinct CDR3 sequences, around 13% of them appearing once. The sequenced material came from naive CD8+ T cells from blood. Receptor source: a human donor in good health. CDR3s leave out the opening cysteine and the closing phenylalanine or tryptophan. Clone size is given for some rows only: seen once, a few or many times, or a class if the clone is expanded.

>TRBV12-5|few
ASGSGRQGETQY
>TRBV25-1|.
ATIASQETQY
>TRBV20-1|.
SARDFGASSYNEQF
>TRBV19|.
ASSPGRFYNEQF
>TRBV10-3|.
AISANYNEQF
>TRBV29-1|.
SVEDGYGYT
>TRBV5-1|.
ASSAAGGFTEAF
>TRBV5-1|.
ASSFDSFQETQY
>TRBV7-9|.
ASSLRLAGVTDTQY
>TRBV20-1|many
SASQPRDTQY
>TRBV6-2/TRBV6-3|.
ASSSSHQGLAYNEQF
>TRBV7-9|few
ASSFPGPQY
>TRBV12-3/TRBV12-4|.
ASRGDITDTQY
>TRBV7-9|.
ASSSPRGMHYEQY
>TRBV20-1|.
SASAYLLAGGHEQF
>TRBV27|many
ASSDRGRPYEQY
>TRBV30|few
AWSGQGVKITDTQY
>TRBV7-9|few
ASRHTLYNEQF
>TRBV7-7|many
ASSRTLGTSYNSPLH
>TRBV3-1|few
ASSQASGILYGYT
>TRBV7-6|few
ASSLVIAGTGSSYEQY
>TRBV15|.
ATSSMTSGSSEQY
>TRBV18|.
ASSSTDSSYNEQF
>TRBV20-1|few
SARVYGYT
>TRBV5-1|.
ASSFSSSYEQY
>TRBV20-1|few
SASGLEGVGEQY
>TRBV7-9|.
ASSLADSPRGYT
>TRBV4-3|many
ASSPRAGGQAQH
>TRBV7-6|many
ASSLGIGLARNEQF
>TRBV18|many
ASSPLAIADNNEQF
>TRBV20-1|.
SASPSRGPQFGSYNSPLH
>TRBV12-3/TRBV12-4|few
ASSLAGFTDTQY
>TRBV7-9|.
ASSSGDSLDYEQY
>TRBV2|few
ASRVGRSEKLF
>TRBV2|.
ASSDFPRAYNEQF
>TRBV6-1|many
ASSLAGGLNEQF
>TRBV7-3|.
ASSLMPGGIYEQY
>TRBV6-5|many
ASSPQGTGELF
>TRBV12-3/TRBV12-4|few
ASRPSGRALSYEQY
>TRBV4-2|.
ASRDAGQGRTEQF
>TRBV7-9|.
ASSLVVPGGYT
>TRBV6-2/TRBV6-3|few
ASSYDPLGNEQF
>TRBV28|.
ASSPEKAF
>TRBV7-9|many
ASSLVSAGGVHNEQF
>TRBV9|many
ASSPQNTEAF
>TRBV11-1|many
ASSLARDSYYEQF
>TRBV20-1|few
TLDETSGRLYGYT
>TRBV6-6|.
ASQPGLAGDSGELF
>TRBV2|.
ASRPGLAFQETQY